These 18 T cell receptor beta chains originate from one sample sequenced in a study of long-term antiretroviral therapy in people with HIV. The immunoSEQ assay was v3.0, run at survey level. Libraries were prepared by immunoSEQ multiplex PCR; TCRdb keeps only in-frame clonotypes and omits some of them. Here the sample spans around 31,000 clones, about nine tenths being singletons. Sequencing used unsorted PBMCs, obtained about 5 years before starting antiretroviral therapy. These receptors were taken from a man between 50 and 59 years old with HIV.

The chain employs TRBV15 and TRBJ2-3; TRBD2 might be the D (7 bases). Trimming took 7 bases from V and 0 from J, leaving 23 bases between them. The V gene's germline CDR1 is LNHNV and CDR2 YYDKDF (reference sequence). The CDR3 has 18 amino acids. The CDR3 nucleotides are TGTGCCACCATTTTGGCCGACCCGGGGGGCACCAGCACAGATACGCAGTATTTT. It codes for CATILADPGGTSTDTQYF.

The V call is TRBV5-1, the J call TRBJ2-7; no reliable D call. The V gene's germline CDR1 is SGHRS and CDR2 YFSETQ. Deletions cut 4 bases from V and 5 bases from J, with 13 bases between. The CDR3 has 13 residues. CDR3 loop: CASSPTLWDEQYF. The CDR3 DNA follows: TGCGCCAGCAGCCCCACCCTCTGGGACGAGCAGTACTTC.

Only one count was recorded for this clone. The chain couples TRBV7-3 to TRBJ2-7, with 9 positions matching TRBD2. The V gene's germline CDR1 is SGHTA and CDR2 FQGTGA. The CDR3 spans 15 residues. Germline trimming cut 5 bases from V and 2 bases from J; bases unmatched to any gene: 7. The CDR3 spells CASSPEAGGTYEQYF. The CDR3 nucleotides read TGTGCCAGCAGCCCGGAAGCGGGGGGAACCTACGAGCAGTACTTC.

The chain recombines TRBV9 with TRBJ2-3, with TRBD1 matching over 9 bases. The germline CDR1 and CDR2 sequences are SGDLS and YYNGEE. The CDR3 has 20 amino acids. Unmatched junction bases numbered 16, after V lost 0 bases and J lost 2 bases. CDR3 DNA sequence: TGTGCCAGCAGCGTAGCCACGGACAGGGGAGGTTGGTCACACACAGATACGCAGTATTTT. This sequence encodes CASSVATDRGGWSHTDTQYF.

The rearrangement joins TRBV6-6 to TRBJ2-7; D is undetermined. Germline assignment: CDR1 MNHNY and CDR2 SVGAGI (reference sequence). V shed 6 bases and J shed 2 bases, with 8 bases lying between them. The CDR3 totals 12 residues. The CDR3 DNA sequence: TGTGCCAGCAGCGTGCGAACCTACGAGCAGTACTTC. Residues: CASSVRTYEQYF.

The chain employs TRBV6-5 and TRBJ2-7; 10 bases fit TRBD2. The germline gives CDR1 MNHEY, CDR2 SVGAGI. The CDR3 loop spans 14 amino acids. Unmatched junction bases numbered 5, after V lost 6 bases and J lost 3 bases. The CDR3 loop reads CASRSLAGIYEQYF. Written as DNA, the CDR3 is TGTGCCAGCAGATCACTAGCGGGAATCTACGAGCAGTACTTC.

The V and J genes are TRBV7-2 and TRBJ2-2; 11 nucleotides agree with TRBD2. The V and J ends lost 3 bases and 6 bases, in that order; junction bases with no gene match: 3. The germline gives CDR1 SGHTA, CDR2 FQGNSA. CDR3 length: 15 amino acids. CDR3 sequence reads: CASSFTSGGAGELFF. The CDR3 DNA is TGTGCCAGCAGCTTTACTAGCGGGGGCGCCGGGGAGCTGTTTTTT.

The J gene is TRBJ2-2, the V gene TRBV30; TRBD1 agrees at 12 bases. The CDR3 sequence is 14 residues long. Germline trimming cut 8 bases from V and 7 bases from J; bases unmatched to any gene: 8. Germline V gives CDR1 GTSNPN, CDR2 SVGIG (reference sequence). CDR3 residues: CARGTGGLSGELFF. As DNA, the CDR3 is TGTGCCCGAGGGACAGGGGGCCTAAGCGGGGAGCTGTTTTTT. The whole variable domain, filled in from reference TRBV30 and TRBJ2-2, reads SQTIHQWPATLVQPVGSPLSLECTVEGTSNPNLYWYRQAAGRGLQLLFYSVGIGQISSEVPQNLSASRPQDRQFILSSKKLLLSDSGFYLCARGTGGLSGELFFGEGSRLTVL.

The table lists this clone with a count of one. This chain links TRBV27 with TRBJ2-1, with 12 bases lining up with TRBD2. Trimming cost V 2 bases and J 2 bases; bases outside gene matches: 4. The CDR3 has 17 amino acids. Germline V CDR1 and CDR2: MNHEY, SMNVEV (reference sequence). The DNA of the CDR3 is TGTGCCAGCAGTTTAACTAGCGGGGGGTCTCCCTACAATGAGCAGTTCTTC. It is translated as CASSLTSGGSPYNEQFF.

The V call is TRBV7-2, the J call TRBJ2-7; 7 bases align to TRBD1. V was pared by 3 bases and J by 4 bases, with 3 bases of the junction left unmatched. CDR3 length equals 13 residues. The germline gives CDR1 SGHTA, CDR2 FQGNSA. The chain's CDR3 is CASSFLQGYEQYF. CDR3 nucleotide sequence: TGTGCCAGCAGCTTCCTACAGGGGTACGAGCAGTACTTC.

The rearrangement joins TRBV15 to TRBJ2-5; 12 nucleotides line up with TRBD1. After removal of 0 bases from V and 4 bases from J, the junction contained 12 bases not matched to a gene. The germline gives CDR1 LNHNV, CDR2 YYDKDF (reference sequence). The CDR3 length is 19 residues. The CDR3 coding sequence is TGTGCCACCAGCAGAGAAATTTTTCCGGGACAGGGGGCGCGAGAGACCCAGTACTTC. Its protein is CATSREIFPGQGARETQYF.

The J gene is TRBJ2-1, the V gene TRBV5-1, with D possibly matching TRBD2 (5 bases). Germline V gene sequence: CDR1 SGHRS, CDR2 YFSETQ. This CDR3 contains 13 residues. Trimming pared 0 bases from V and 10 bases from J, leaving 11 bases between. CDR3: CASSLEREREQFF. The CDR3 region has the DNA TGCGCCAGCAGCTTGGAACGGGAACGGGAGCAGTTCTTC.

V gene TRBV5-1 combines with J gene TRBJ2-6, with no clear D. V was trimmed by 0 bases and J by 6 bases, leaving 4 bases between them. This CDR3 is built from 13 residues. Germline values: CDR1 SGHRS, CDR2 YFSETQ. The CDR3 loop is CASSLGEANVLTF. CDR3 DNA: TGCGCCAGCAGCTTGGGGGAGGCCAACGTCCTGACTTTC.

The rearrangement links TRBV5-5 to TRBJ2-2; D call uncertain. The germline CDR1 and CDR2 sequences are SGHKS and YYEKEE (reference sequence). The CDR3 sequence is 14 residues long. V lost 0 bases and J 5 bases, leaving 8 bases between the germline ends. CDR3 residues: CASSLGQDTGELFF. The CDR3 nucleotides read TGTGCCAGCAGCTTGGGTCAGGATACCGGGGAGCTGTTTTTT.

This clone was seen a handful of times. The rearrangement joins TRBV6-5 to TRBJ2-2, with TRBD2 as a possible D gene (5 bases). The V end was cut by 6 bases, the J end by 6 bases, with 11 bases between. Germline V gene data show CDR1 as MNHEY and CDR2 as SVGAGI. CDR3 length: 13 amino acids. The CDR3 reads CASRSGSPGELFF. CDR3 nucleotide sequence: TGTGCCAGCAGATCGGGGAGTCCCGGGGAGCTGTTTTTT.

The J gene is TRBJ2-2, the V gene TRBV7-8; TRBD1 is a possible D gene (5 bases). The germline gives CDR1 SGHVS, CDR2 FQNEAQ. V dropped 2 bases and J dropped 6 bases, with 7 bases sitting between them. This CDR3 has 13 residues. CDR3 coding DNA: TGTGCCAGCAGCTTAACAGGTCCCGGGGAGCTGTTTTTT. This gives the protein CASSLTGPGELFF.

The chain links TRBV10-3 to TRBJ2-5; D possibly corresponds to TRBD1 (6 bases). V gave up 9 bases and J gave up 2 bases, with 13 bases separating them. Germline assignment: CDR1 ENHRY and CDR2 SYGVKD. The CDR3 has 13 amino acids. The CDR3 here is CAIARGNQETQYF. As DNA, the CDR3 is TGTGCCATTGCCAGGGGCAATCAAGAGACCCAGTACTTC.

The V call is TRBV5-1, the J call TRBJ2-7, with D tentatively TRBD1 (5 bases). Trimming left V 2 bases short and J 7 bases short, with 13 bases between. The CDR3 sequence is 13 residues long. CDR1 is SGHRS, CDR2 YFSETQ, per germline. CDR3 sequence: CASSLDVAGEQYF. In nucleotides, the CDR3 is TGCGCCAGCAGCTTAGACGTGGCAGGGGAGCAGTACTTC.